Below are 10 T cell receptor beta chains sequenced from a single sample in a study of Ad26.COV2.S vaccination and SARS-CoV-2 variants. The assay was immunoSEQ multiplex PCR, and TCRdb's table has in-frame clones only and misses some. The sample lists about 280,000 clones; about 87% were seen once. Regarding treatment: about 20 received Ad26.COV2.S at low or high dose, single or two shots; several received placebo; per-sample allocation not given. The investigators took samples on day 63 after the first vaccine or placebo injection. The sample was peripheral blood, taken in a trial of Ad26.COV2.S vaccine versus placebo. The origin of the receptors is a person aged 18-60 years who received the Ad26.COV2.S COVID-19 vaccine or a placebo.

The chain uses TRBV5-1 and TRBJ2-2, with 9 bases lining up with TRBD1. CDR1 is SGHRS, CDR2 YFSETQ, per germline. CDR3 length: 17 residues. V dropped 0 bases and J dropped 0; count of bases not matched to a gene: 3. CDR3 in DNA: TGCGCCAGCAGCTTGGATGGACAGGGGACGAACACCGGGGAGCTGTTTTTT. It specifies CASSLDGQGTNTGELFF.

This clone was observed a handful of times. The genes are TRBV28 and TRBJ1-1; a possible D gene is TRBD1 (6 bases). Per germline, CDR1 MDHEN and CDR2 SYDVKM. V lost 3 bases to trimming and J lost 0 bases, with 11 bases between them. The CDR3 spans 15 residues. CDR3 coding DNA: TGTGCCAGCAGTTTGGGAAGGGGGATGAACACTGAAGCTTTCTTT. Residues: CASSLGRGMNTEAFF. The whole variable domain, remainder taken from reference TRBV28 and TRBJ1-1, is DVKVTQSSRYLVKRTGEKVFLECVQDMDHENMFWYRQDPGLGLRLIYFSYDVKMKEKGDIPEGYSVSREKKERFSLILESASTNQTSMYLCASSLGRGMNTEAFFGQGTRLTVV.

The genes are TRBV7-2 and TRBJ1-1; 7 positions agree with TRBD1. CDR1 is SGHTA and CDR2 is FQGNSA in the germline V gene. V shed 5 bases, J shed 4 bases, and the junction held 10 bases outside the gene matches. This CDR3 region has 15 residues. The CDR3 DNA is TGTGCCAGCAGCCAATCTACAGGGGCCCTCACTGAAGCTTTCTTT. Amino acids: CASSQSTGALTEAFF. Filled out from reference TRBV7-2 and TRBJ1-1, the complete variable domain reads GAGVSQSPSNKVTEKGKDVELRCDPISGHTALYWYRQSLGQGLEFLIYFQGNSAPDKSGLPSDRFSAERTGGSVSTLTIQRTQQEDSAVYLCASSQSTGALTEAFFGQGTRLTVV.

This clone was found a few times. The gene calls are TRBV5-1 and TRBJ1-2, with D uncertain. CDR1 is SGHRS and CDR2 is YFSETQ in the germline V gene. This CDR3 has 13 amino acids. V was shortened by 0 bases and J by 0 bases, with 3 bases between the two germline ends. The CDR3 spells CASSLEANYGYTF. For the CDR3, the DNA is TGCGCCAGCAGCTTGGAAGCTAACTATGGCTACACCTTC.

A word on this clone: Other DNA sequences of this sample code for an identical CDR3. The chain couples TRBV6-5 to TRBJ1-6; no reliable D call. Deletions cut 0 bases from V and 7 bases from J, with 10 bases between. The CDR3 has 15 amino acids. Per germline, CDR1 MNHEY and CDR2 SVGAGI. Here the CDR3 reads CASSYSWDGNSPLHF. For the CDR3, the DNA is TGTGCCAGCAGTTACTCATGGGATGGGAATTCACCCCTCCACTTT.

This rearrangement joins TRBV1 to TRBJ1-2; the DNA was not compared with TRBD1, the D call given in the table. TRBV1 is labeled a pseudogene. This CDR3 is 13 amino acids long. CDR3 DNA: TGCACCAGCAGCCAAGAGGCCAGTAAGGGCTACACCTTC. As protein: CTSSQEASKGYTF.

This clone has only one observation. This rearrangement joins TRBV19 to TRBJ1-1; D uncertain. This CDR3 has 15 residues. Germline assignment: CDR1 LNHDA and CDR2 SQIVND (reference sequence). Trimming took off 3 bases at V and 4 bases at J, with 15 bases between the two ends. The CDR3 loop is CASSIYAVRGTEAFF. CDR3 nucleotides: TGTGCCAGTAGTATTTATGCTGTCCGGGGCACTGAAGCTTTCTTT.

The chain couples TRBV5-4 to TRBJ1-2; D call uncertain. Germline CDR1 reads SGHNT; CDR2 reads YYREEE (reference sequence). Between the trimmed V and J ends, which lost 0 bases and 4 bases, there was a span of 10 bases. The CDR3 covers 14 residues. The DNA of the CDR3 is TGTGCCAGCAGCTTGGCCTTATCGGGCTATGGCTACACCTTC. Translated, it gives CASSLALSGYGYTF.

The CDR3 loop reads CASSSDLQETQYF. For the CDR3, the DNA is TGTGCCAGCAGCTCGGACCTCCAAGAGACCCAGTACTTC. The V gene is TRBV5-4, the J gene TRBJ2-5; D is ambiguous. Trimming took 3 bases from V and 1 from J, leaving 7 bases between them. CDR3 length: 13 residues. The germline V gene has CDR1 SGHNT and CDR2 YYREEE (reference sequence).

This clone was found a few times. This sequence joins TRBV5-1 and TRBJ1-4, with D possibly being TRBD1 (5 bases). The CDR3 contains 17 residues. V was trimmed by 0 bases and J by 0 bases, leaving 12 bases between them. The germline V gene encodes CDR1 SGHRS and CDR2 YFSETQ. The CDR3 coding sequence is TGCGCCAGCAGCTTGGCTCAGGGAACCACAACTAATGAAAAACTGTTTTTT. It encodes CASSLAQGTTTNEKLFF.